The 19 T cell receptor gamma chains below all came from one sample that was sequenced in a study of Vδ1+ human thymocytes. Extracted RNA was reverse transcribed into cDNA. Multiplex PCR used pooled V-gene forward primers and a constant-region reverse primer to amplify CDR3s. TCRdb reanalysed the multiplex PCR reads via CATT. The sample consists of under 13,000 gamma-chain clones, around 45% of them appearing once. What these receptors recognize is not known. Study-wide findings and caveats: Thymic TRG and TRD repertoires appeared highly polyclonal, with Gaussian CDR3 length distributions.

The source material was Vdelta1+ gamma-delta thymocytes from the thymus. Sample subset: FACS-sorted CD3+ TCRalphabeta- TCRVdelta1+ TCRVdelta2- thymocytes. These receptors originate from a boy younger than two who had congenital heart surgery.

Concerning this clone: A single base separates this from a much larger clone, so it may be a read error. This same CDR3 is encoded by further DNA sequences in the sample. The V and J genes are TRGV5 and TRGJ1 or TRGJ2. Matching the DNA to germline supplied the J gene, which TCRdb does not give. CDR1 is VINAFY and CDR2 is YDVSNSKD in the germline V gene. CDR3 length: 14 amino acids. J lost 4 bases, V lost 0 bases, and 6 bases had no gene match. CDR3 nucleotide sequence: TGTGCCACCTGGGACAGGCGGGGATATTATAAGAAACTCTTT. Residues: CATWDRRGYYKKLF.

The J gene has no call, while the V gene is TRGV5. CDR1 is VINAFY, CDR2 YDVSNSKD, per germline. This CDR3 contains 15 residues. The CDR3 loop reads CATWDGYSNYYKKLF. In nucleotides, the CDR3 is TGTGCCACCTGGGATGGCTATTCGAATTATTATAAGAAGCTCTTT.

Without a V gene call, the J gene is given as TRGJ1 or TRGJ2. The length of the CDR3 is 11 residues. The CDR3 sequence is CATWVLDKKLF. The CDR3 DNA reads as TGTGCCACCTGGGTTTTAGATAAGAAACTCTTT.

The rearrangement joins TRGV4 to TRGJ1 or TRGJ2. Trimming took 5 bases from V and 8 from J; bases not matched to a gene: 6. The CDR3 has 11 residues. Germline V lookup: CDR1 EGSTGY, CDR2 YDSYTSSV. CDR3: CATWAGDKKLF. In nucleotides, the CDR3 is TGTGCCACCTGGGCGGGAGATAAGAAACTCTTT.

This sequence joins TRGV9 and TRGJP2. TCRdb lists no J gene, so it was determined here by aligning the DNA to germline. This CDR3 spans 15 amino acids. CDR1 GITISATS and CDR2 ISYDGTV come from the germline V gene (reference sequence). V trimming: 2 bases; J trimming: 5 bases; junction bases outside the gene matches: 8. The CDR3 is CALWEARGSDWIKTF. The CDR3 DNA follows: TGTGCCTTGTGGGAGGCACGGGGGAGTGATTGGATCAAGACGTTT.

The chain recombines TRGV9 with TRGJ1 or TRGJ2. The J gene is absent in TCRdb and was assigned here via DNA matching to germline. Germline CDR1 and CDR2: GITISATS and ISYDGTV (reference sequence). The ends lost 2 bases at V and 0 bases at J; junction bases unmatched: 4. The CDR3 length is 14 residues. The DNA for the CDR3 is TGTGCCTTGTGGGAGGAGAGGAATTATTATAAGAAACTCTTT. This sequence encodes CALWEERNYYKKLF.

The chain has TRGV4 and TRGJ1 or TRGJ2. The J gene, left out of TCRdb, was set here by checking the DNA against germline. CDR3 length equals 13 residues. Germline V CDR1 and CDR2: EGSTGY, YDSYTSSV. V lost 6 bases, J lost 5 bases, and 10 bases stayed unmatched. In DNA form, the CDR3 reads TGTGCCACCTGGACCCCGAGGGATTATAAGAAACTCTTT. This codes for CATWTPRDYKKLF.

On this clone itself: Other DNA sequences within the sample encode an identical CDR3. The chain joins TRGV9 to TRGJ1 or TRGJ2. Looked up from germline, CDR1 is GITISATS and CDR2 is ISYDGTV (reference sequence). V shed 2 bases, J shed 8 bases, and the junction held 3 bases outside the gene matches. CDR3 length: 11 residues. This CDR3 reads CALWEAHKKLF. In DNA, the CDR3 is TGTGCCTTGTGGGAGGCTCATAAGAAACTCTTT.

The rearrangement uses TRGV5 and TRGJ1 or TRGJ2. No J gene was available from TCRdb, and it was assigned here by a germline match of the DNA. Germline V gene data show CDR1 as VINAFY and CDR2 as YDVSNSKD. After removal of 4 bases from V and 11 bases from J, the junction contained 8 bases not matched to a gene. The length of the CDR3 is 11 residues. For the CDR3, the DNA is TGTGCCACCTGGGAAATTTCGGAGAAACTCTTT. Encoded protein: CATWEISEKLF.

About this clone itself: A much larger clone lies one base from this, so it may be a read error. The chain carries TRGV9 and TRGJ1 or TRGJ2. The germline V gene has CDR1 GITISATS and CDR2 ISYDGTV (reference sequence). The CDR3 is 12 residues long. CDR3 sequence: CALWEVYDKKLF. CDR3 in DNA: TGTGCCTTGTGGGAGGTTTATGATAAGAAACTCTTT.

The chain employs TRGV4 and TRGJ1 or TRGJ2. No J gene is reported in TCRdb; it was inferred here by comparing the DNA with germline. J lost 9 bases, V lost 4 bases, and 6 bases had no gene match. CDR1 is EGSTGY, CDR2 YDSYTSSV, per germline. This CDR3 is 11 amino acids long. CDR3: CATWDSPKKLF. DNA of the CDR3: TGTGCCACCTGGGACTCGCCTAAGAAACTCTTT.

The chain recombines TRGV9 with TRGJ1 or TRGJ2. The J gene comes from matching the DNA to germline here; TCRdb lacks it. The germline gives CDR1 GITISATS, CDR2 ISYDGTV (reference sequence). V lost 0 bases, J lost 12 bases, and 5 bases stayed unmatched. This CDR3 is 11 amino acids long. DNA of the CDR3: TGTGCCTTGTGGGAGGTGCGAGGGAAACTCTTT. Translating it yields CALWEVRGKLF.

V usage is TRGV4 and J usage is TRGJ1 or TRGJ2. TCRdb lists no J gene, so it was determined here by aligning the DNA to germline. The CDR3 length is 13 residues. CDR1 EGSTGY and CDR2 YDSYTSSV come from the germline V gene. V lost 6 bases to trimming and J lost 2 bases; unmatched junction nucleotides: 7. The DNA of the CDR3 is TGTGCCACCTGGACCAACCATTATTATAAGAAACTCTTT. It specifies CATWTNHYYKKLF.

This rearrangement joins TRGV9 to TRGJ1 or TRGJ2. Germline CDR1 GITISATS, CDR2 ISYDGTV (reference sequence). After removal of 2 bases from V and 7 bases from J, the junction contained 5 bases not matched to a gene. The CDR3 covers 12 residues. The CDR3 region has the DNA TGTGCCTTGTGGGAGGCGAACTATAAGAAACTCTTT. Its translation: CALWEANYKKLF.

As concerns this clone: Since a much larger clone is just one base distant, this may be a read error. The rearrangement uses TRGV2 and TRGJ1 or TRGJ2. The J gene was missing in TCRdb and was found by matching the end of the DNA to germline. CDR1 EGSNGY and CDR2 YDSYNSKV come from the germline V gene. The CDR3 length is 12 residues. The junction had 1 base not matched to a gene; V was cut back by 0 bases and J by 5 bases. The CDR3 loop reads CATWDGHYKKLF. CDR3 coding DNA: TGTGCCACCTGGGACGGGCATTATAAGAAACTCTTT.

This clone was detected only once. V and J are TRGV2 and TRGJP2. Assignment of the J gene here rests on matching the DNA to germline, because TCRdb gives none. The ends lost 9 bases at V and 3 bases at J; junction bases unmatched: 7. This CDR3 has 13 amino acids. Germline CDR1 is EGSNGY and CDR2 is YDSYNSKV. The CDR3 region is CATLYGSDWIKTF. The CDR3 DNA follows: TGTGCCACCCTTTACGGTAGTGATTGGATCAAGACGTTT.

This clone was seen more than once but under ten times. This chain uses TRGV3 with TRGJ1 or TRGJ2. The CDR3 covers 14 residues. V trimming: 3 bases; J trimming: 3 bases; junction bases outside the gene matches: 8. The germline V gene encodes CDR1 VTNTFY and CDR2 YDVSTARD (reference sequence). For the CDR3, the DNA is TGTGCCACCTGGGACGGTTCCTTTTATTATAAGAAACTCTTT. Translation: CATWDGSFYYKKLF.

This chain links TRGV4 with TRGJ1 or TRGJ2. J lost 3 bases, V lost 4 bases, and 6 bases had no gene match. Germline CDR1 EGSTGY, CDR2 YDSYTSSV. The CDR3 spans 13 residues. DNA for the CDR3: TGTGCCACCTGGGAAAGGGTTTATTATAAGAAACTCTTT. It is translated as CATWERVYYKKLF.

This clone occurred a few times. The chain links TRGV4 to TRGJ1 or TRGJ2. The CDR3 has 12 residues. The V gene's germline CDR1 is EGSTGY and CDR2 YDSYTSSV. V was pared by 2 bases and J by 4 bases, with 2 bases of the junction left unmatched. Here the CDR3 DNA reads TGTGCCACCTGGGATGCCTATTATAAGAAACTCTTT. Translating it yields CATWDAYYKKLF.